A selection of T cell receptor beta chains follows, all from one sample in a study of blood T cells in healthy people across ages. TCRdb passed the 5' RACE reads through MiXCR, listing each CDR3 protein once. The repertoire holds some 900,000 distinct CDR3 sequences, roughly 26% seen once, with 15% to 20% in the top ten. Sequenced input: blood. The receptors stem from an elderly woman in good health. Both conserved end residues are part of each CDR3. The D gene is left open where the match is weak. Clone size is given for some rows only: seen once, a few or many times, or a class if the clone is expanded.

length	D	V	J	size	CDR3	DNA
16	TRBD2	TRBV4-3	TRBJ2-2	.	CASSHSGTSDTGELFF	TGCGCCAGCAGCCATTCCGGGACTAGTGACACCGGGGAGCTGTTTTTT
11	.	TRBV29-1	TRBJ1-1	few	CSVGHNTEAFF	TGCAGCGTCGGCCATAACACTGAAGCTTTCTTT
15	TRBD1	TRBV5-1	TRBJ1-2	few	CASSLVEGTVYGYTF	TGCGCCAGCAGCTTGGTTGAAGGGACAGTCTATGGCTACACCTTC
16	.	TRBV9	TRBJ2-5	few	CASSGWTVILQETQYF	TGTGCCAGCAGCGGGTGGACAGTGATCCTCCAAGAGACCCAGTACTTC
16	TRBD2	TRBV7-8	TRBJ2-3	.	CASSLDSGGFADTQYF	TGTGCCAGCAGCTTAGATAGCGGGGGGTTCGCAGATACGCAGTATTTT
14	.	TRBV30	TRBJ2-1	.	CAGRTLHSYNEQFF	TGTGCCGGGAGGACGCTGCACTCCTACAATGAGCAGTTCTTC
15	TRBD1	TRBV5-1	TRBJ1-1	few	CASSRWTGGNTEAFF	TGCGCCAGCAGCAGATGGACAGGGGGGAACACTGAAGCTTTCTTT
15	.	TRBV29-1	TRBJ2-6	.	CSVSTGGSGANVLTF	TGCAGCGTTTCGACCGGGGGCTCTGGGGCCAACGTCCTGACTTTC
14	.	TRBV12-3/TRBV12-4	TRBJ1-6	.	CASSNRVGNSPLHF	TGTGCCAGCAGTAACAGGGTGGGAAATTCACCCCTCCACTTT
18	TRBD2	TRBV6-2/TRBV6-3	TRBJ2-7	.	CASSYSTFRGSSSLEQYF	TGTGCCAGCAGTTACTCGACCTTCCGCGGGAGCTCTTCGCTCGAGCAGTACTTC
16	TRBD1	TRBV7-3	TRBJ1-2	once	CASSLEGTGINYGYTF	TGTGCCAGCAGCCTCGAGGGGACAGGGATAAACTATGGCTACACCTTC
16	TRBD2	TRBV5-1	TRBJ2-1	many	CASSLTGRGAYNEQFF	TGCGCCAGCAGCTTGACGGGGCGGGGGGCCTACAATGAGCAGTTCTTC
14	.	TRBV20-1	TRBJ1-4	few	CSASPGGVIEKLFF	TGCAGTGCTAGTCCGGGGGGTGTAATTGAAAAACTGTTTTTT
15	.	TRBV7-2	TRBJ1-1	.	CASSILQEVNTEAFF	TGTGCCAGCAGTATACTACAGGAGGTGAACACTGAAGCTTTCTTT
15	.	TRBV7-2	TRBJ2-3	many	CASSQSGTSTDTQYF	TGTGCCAGCAGCCAAAGCGGAACCAGCACAGATACGCAGTATTTT
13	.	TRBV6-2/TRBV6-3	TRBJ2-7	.	CASSLDSRYEQYF	TGTGCCAGCAGTTTGGACAGTAGATACGAGCAGTACTTC
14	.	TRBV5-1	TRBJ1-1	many	CASSSDNMNTEAFF	TGCGCCAGCAGCTCGGACAACATGAACACTGAAGCTTTCTTT
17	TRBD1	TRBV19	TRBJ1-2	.	CASSIGTGFIDNYGYTF	TGTGCCAGTAGTATTGGGACAGGGTTCATAGATAACTATGGCTACACCTTC
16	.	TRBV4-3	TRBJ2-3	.	CASSQAGGSGIDTQYF	TGCGCCAGCAGCCAAGCAGGGGGGTCAGGGATAGATACGCAGTATTTT
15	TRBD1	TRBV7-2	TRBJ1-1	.	CASSFQGQVNTEAFF	TGTGCCAGCAGCTTCCAGGGACAGGTGAACACTGAAGCTTTCTTT
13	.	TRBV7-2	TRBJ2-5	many	CASSLPNGETQYF	TGTGCCAGCAGTTTGCCTAACGGGGAGACCCAGTACTTC
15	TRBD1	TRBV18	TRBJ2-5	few	CASSPNRDSQETQYF	TGTGCCAGCTCACCGAACCGGGACAGCCAAGAGACCCAGTACTTC
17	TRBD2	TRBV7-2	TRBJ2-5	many	CASSSGTSGGLQETQYF	TGTGCCAGCAGCTCTGGGACTAGCGGGGGACTGCAAGAGACCCAGTACTTC
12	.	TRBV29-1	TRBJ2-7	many	CSVGDGAYEQYF	TGCAGCGTTGGGGACGGAGCCTACGAGCAGTACTTC
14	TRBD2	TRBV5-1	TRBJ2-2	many	CASSRAGETGELFF	TGCGCCAGCAGCCGGGCGGGAGAAACCGGGGAGCTGTTTTTT
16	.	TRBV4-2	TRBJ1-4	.	CASSQDLGATNEKRFF	TGTGCCAGCAGCCAAGACCTAGGAGCAACTAATGAAAAACGGTTTTTT
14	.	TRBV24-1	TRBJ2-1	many	CATSDFASGNEQFF	TGTGCCACCAGTGATTTTGCCTCAGGGAATGAGCAGTTCTTC
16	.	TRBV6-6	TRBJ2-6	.	CASSSLQGTGANVLTF	TGTGCCAGCAGTTCCTTACAGGGAACTGGGGCCAACGTCCTGACTTTC
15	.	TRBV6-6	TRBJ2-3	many	CASSPARSYTDTQYF	TGTGCCAGCAGCCCAGCCCGGAGCTACACAGATACGCAGTATTTT
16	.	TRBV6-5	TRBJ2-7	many	CASSYSNAGATYEQYF	TGTGCCAGCAGTTACTCGAACGCAGGGGCCACCTACGAGCAGTACTTC
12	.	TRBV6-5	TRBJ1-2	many	CASREIGSGYTF	TGTGCCAGCAGGGAGATAGGGAGCGGCTACACCTTC
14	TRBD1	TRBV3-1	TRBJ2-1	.	CASSVDRGRNEQFF	TGTGCCAGCAGCGTAGACAGGGGGCGCAATGAGCAGTTCTTC
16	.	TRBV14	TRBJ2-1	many	CASSQEEKELYNEQFF	TGTGCCAGCAGCCAAGAGGAGAAGGAATTATACAATGAGCAGTTCTTC
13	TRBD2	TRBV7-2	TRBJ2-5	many	CASRGGLEETQYF	TGTGCCAGCAGAGGGGGACTAGAGGAGACCCAGTACTTC
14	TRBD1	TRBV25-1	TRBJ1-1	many	CASSELQGYTEAFF	TGTGCCAGCAGTGAACTACAGGGGTACACTGAAGCTTTCTTT
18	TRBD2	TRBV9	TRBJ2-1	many	CASSVGLAGGPTYNEQFF	TGTGCCAGCAGCGTCGGACTAGCGGGGGGTCCTACCTACAATGAGCAGTTCTTC
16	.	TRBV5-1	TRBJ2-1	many	CASSWSTQGNDNEQFF	TGCGCCAGCAGCTGGAGTACTCAAGGGAATGACAATGAGCAGTTCTTC
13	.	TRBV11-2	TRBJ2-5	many	CASSLRLAETQYF	TGTGCCAGCAGCTTGCGGCTGGCGGAGACCCAGTACTTC
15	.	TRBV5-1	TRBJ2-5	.	CASSVAGQGEETQYF	TGCGCCAGCAGCGTGGCCGGGCAAGGGGAGGAGACCCAGTACTTC
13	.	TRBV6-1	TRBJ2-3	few	CASRDGRHDTQYF	TGTGCCAGCAGGGACGGACGGCACGATACGCAGTATTTT
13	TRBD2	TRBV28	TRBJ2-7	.	CASIQAGDNEQYF	TGTGCCAGCATTCAAGCGGGAGACAATGAGCAGTACTTC
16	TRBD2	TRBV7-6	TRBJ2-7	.	CASSPLSAGGPGEQYF	TGTGCCAGCAGCCCCCTCTCTGCGGGAGGGCCGGGCGAGCAGTACTTC
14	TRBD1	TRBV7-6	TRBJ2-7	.	CASSQQGAGGEQYF	TGTGCCAGCAGCCAGCAGGGGGCCGGCGGTGAGCAGTACTTC
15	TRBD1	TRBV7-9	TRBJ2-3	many	CASSLAGQEADTQYF	TGTGCCAGCAGCTTAGCGGGACAGGAGGCAGATACGCAGTATTTT
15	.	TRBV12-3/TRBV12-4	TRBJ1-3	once	CASRPLGAGGNTIYF	TGTGCCAGTCGGCCCTTGGGGGCCGGAGGAAACACCATATATTTT
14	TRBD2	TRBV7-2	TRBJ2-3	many	CASSPPGLAGSQYF	TGTGCCAGCAGCCCCCCGGGACTAGCTGGTTCGCAGTATTTT
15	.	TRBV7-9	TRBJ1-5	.	CASSPDVGGNQPQHF	TGTGCCAGCAGCCCCGATGTTGGGGGCAATCAGCCCCAGCATTTT